These 2 T cell receptor beta chains were sequenced from one sample in a study of T cells after posttransplantation cyclophosphamide. Data came from immunoSEQ multiplex PCR; TCRdb stores just in-frame clones and leaves some out. In all, the sample yields 10 clones. Busulfan-fludarabine conditioning, marrow transplant, and cyclophosphamide on days +3 and +4 were administered. The sample was skin tissue, taken 38 to 40 days after a stem cell transplant with posttransplant cyclophosphamide. Every receptor here comes from a female patient in her 60s who received an allogeneic stem cell transplant from an unrelated donor, was CMV-positive, and had acute GVHD only. Some T cells may be supplied by the graft donor.

The chain uses TRBV29-1 and TRBJ2-1; maybe TRBD1 (5 bases). CDR1 is SQVTM and CDR2 is ANQGSEA in the germline V gene. The ends were cut back, 6 bases at V and 8 bases at J, with 29 bases in the middle. This CDR3 contains 17 residues. The CDR3 sequence: CSVPGIPWSNKYDEQFF. DNA of the CDR3: TGCAGCGTCCCAGGGATCCCCTGGTCCAACAAATACGATGAGCAGTTCTTC.

The J gene is TRBJ1-4, the V gene TRBV5-8; tentatively, D is TRBD1 (5 bases). The CDR3 totals 12 residues. Germline assignment: CDR1 SGHTS and CDR2 YDEGEE. The V gene lost 2 bases and the J gene lost 6 bases, with 5 bases spanning the gap. CDR3 loop: CASSLGDEKLFF. The CDR3 DNA reads TGTGCCAGCAGCTTAGGGGATGAAAAACTGTTTTTT.